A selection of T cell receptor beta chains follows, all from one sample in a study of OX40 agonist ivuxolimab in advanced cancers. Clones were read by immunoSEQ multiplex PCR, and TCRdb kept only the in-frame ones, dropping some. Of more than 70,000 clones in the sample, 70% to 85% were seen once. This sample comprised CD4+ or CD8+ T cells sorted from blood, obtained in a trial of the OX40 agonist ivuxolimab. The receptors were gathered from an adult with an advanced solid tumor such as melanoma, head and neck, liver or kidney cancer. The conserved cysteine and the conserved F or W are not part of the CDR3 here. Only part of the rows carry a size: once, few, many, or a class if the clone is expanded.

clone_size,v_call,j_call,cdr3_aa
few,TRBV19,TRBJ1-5,ASIDRDNQPQH
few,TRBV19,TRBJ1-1,ASSIDITFEAF
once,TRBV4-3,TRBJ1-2,ASSLGQGGYT
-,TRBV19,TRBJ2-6,ASSIRVQGANVLT
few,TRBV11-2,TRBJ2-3,ASSLSTDTQY
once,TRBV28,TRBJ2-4,ASSSGTGVNIQY
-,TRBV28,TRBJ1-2,ASSSHTGGSYGYT
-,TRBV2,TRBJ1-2,ASNPGQGAHGYT
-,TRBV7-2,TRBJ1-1,ASSRQGIQAF
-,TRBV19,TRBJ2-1,ASSIDRSGNREQF
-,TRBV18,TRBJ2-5,ASSLSLGAETQY
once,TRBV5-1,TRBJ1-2,ASSLAGVSYGYT
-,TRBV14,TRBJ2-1,ASSQDPGRQASYNEQF
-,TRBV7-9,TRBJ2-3,ASSLAHQGRGQDTQY
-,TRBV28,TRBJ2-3,ASMWGWAGRMY
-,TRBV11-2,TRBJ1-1,ASSRGRTNTEAF
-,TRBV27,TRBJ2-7,ASSRWIPTYEQY
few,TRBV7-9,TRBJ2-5,ASRDTDRQETQY
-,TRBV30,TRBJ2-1,AWKQGATYNEQF
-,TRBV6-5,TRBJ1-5,ASKRARDSNQPQH
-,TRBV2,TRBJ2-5,ASRPNSPKETQY
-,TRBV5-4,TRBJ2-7,ASSSRDYNYEQY
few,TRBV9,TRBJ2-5,ASSPTLGGLGQETQY
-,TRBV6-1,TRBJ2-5,ASSTRTGGRETQY
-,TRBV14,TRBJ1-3,ASSTQFGTGNTIY
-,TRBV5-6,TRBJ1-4,ASSDGGLDEKLF
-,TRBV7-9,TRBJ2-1,ASSLVFTTKDNEQF
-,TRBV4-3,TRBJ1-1,ASSRKPGDTEAF
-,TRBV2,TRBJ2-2,ASSEVPYRSTGELF
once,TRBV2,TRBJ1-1,ASSRQGPNTEAF
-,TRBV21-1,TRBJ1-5,ASRTKATGNPPQH
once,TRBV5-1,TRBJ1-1,ASSSDRVRTEAF
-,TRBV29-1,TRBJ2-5,SGGDRQETQY
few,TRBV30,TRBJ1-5,AWSVRGNQPQH
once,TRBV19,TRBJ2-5,ASSFRTTKETQY